Reported below is one T cell receptor beta chain. What it binds is not known. This table comes from immunoSEQ multiplex PCR, and its TCRdb copy is limited to in-frame clones, with some not included. The data show approximately 30,000 clones, 83% seen once. Before any sequencing was done, the ViraFEST assay used viral peptide pools to expand antigen-specific CD4+ T cells. Isolating CD4+ T cells followed 9 to 11 days of culture. Vaccine administered to participants consisted of two doses of either BNT162b2 or mRNA-1273. Each vaccine recipient was nucleocapsid antibody negative and had no prior SARS-CoV-2 infection. Peptides at 8.5 to 10 ug/ml and IL-2 at approximately 9.1 IU/ml were added to roughly 2 million PBMC per well. Germline CDR1 and CDR2: SNHLY and FYNNEI. V shed 4 bases and J 8 bases; nucleotides not matched to a gene: 22. The CDR3 is made up of 18 amino acids. This entry belongs to a study of vaccination effects on CD4 cells after COVID-19. Study-wide context: Following the second dose by a median of 72 days, the post-vaccine samples were obtained.

This specimen was CD4+ T cells from PBMCs cultured with HCoV-NL63 spike peptides, taken after COVID-19 vaccination. The receptor's source is a human donor who received a COVID-19 vaccine. Some clones in this sample may be carry-over from other donors' samples. V is TRBV2 and J is TRBJ1-2; 7 bases map to TRBD1. For the CDR3, the DNA is TGTGCCAGCAGTGCCTCTATTTCTGACAGGGTCGGGTCTAGAGGCTACACCTTC. Its protein is CASSASISDRVGSRGYTF.